The entry below describes one T cell receptor (beta chain). Its antigen remains unknown. Trimming removed 6 bases from V and 6 bases from J; junction bases left unmatched: 9. The CDR3 extends over 15 amino acids. Germline CDR1 and CDR2: MNHEY and SVGAGI. The data were obtained in a study of cytomegalovirus exposure and HLA in healthy donors. Assay: immunoSEQ multiplex PCR; the TCRdb copy retains only in-frame clones and omits some. This sample has about 130,000 clones, with about 90% found just once. Broader study findings: According to a subsequent analysis, TCR clusters identified in the first cohort showed a tendency to co-occur across the 100 to 150 validation repertoires. The study listed 164 cytomegalovirus-associated TCR beta chains. According to reports, the classifier identified cytomegalovirus status with high specificity and sensitivity.

This TCR was sampled from a woman in her thirties in good health and CMV-seropositive. Sequencing was done on a sample of PBMCs. This sequence joins TRBV6-5 and TRBJ2-2; 8 nucleotides line up with TRBD2. This CDR3 reads CASRQREIKAGELFF. For the CDR3, the DNA is TGTGCCAGCAGACAGCGGGAGATTAAGGCCGGGGAGCTGTTTTTT.